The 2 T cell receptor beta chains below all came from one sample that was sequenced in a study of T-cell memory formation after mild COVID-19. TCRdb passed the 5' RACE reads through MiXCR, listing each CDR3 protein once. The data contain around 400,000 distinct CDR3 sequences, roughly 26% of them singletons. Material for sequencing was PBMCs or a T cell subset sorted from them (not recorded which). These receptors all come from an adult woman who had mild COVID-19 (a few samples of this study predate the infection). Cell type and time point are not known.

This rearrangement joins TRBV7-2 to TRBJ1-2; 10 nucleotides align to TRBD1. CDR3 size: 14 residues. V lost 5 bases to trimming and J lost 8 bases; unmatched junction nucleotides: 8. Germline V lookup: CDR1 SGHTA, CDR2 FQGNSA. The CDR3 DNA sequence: TGTGCCAGCAGCAACCGGGACAGGGGATTCGGCTACACCTTC. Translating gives CASSNRDRGFGYTF. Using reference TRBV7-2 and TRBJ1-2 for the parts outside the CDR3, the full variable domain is GAGVSQSPSNKVTEKGKDVELRCDPISGHTALYWYRQSLGQGLEFLIYFQGNSAPDKSGLPSDRFSAERTGGSVSTLTIQRTQQEDSAVYLCASSNRDRGFGYTFGSGTRLTVV.

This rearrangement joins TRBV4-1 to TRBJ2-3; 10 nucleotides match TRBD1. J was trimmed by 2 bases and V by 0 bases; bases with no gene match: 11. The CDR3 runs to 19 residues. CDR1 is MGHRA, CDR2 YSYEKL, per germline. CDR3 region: CASSQEDLRTGGFTDTQYF. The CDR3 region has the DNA TGCGCCAGCAGCCAAGAAGATCTCCGGACAGGGGGTTTCACAGATACGCAGTATTTT.